This T cell receptor beta chain was recovered during a study of molecular identifiers for immune sequencing clone quantification. Study-level results: In naive cells, under 1% of molecules belonged to clones above 20 RNA copies, against over 97% in effector cells.

In TCRdb, the PCR reads were re-called with MiXCR into one record per CDR3 protein. The table records over 70,000 distinct CDR3 sequences, around a quarter of them present only once. The CDR3 consists of 14 residues. Between the trimmed V and J ends, which lost 7 bases and 2 bases, there was a span of 14 bases. Germline V gene lookup returns CDR1 SGHAT and CDR2 FQDESV (reference sequence). This clonotype was found a few times. No antigen is known for it. The TCR comes from a human donor in good health. Some libraries in this study had Jurkat cell RNA spiked in. The specimen was naive CD8+ T cells from blood, with Jurkat cell RNA spiked in. Documented subset: FACS-sorted CD8+CD4-CCR7+CD45RA+ naive T cells. The V gene is TRBV11-1, the J gene TRBJ2-5; TRBD1 or TRBD2 may be the D gene (5 bases each). The CDR3 is CASNHRDAQETQYF. The DNA of the CDR3 is TGTGCCAGCAATCACCGGGACGCTCAAGAGACCCAGTACTTC.